The entry that follows covers one T cell receptor (beta chain) sequence. This clone's antigen is unknown. Per-nucleotide qualities are absent, and no much larger clonotype sits a single base away. The germline V gene (reference sequence) provides CDR1 MNHEY and CDR2 SMNVEV. Taken from cysteine to phenylalanine, the CDR3 has 14 residues. CDR3 DNA is the only sequence kept; it has 42 bases, read in frame from the first base. The junction shows trimming of 6 bases on V and 3 bases on J, plus 14 bases between the germline ends. This sample is part of a study of OX40 agonist ivuxolimab in advanced cancers. For context, the study as a whole: Ivuxolimab, which targeted the costimulatory receptor OX40 (CD134), was an agonistic, fully human IgG2 monoclonal antibody. Intravenous ivuxolimab was administered to patients every 2 weeks at six dose levels: 0.01, 0.1, 0.3, 1.5, 3 and 10 mg/kg. Of the approximately 54 patients in dose escalation, approximately 20 had hepatocellular carcinoma, some 15 had melanoma, 9 had renal cell carcinoma and 9 had head and neck cancer. In the dose-escalation cohort, 65% to 90% of patients were male, and the mean age was roughly 60 years, with a range of roughly 20 to 85. Prior anti-PD-1, anti-PD-L1 or anti-CTLA-4 therapy was permitted, and approximately 40% of dose-escalation patients had received checkpoint inhibitors. Partial responses occurred in three dose-escalation patients: two with cutaneous melanoma and one with hepatocellular carcinoma. Peripheral TCRbeta sequencing was intended to test whether TCR sequence diversity was altered and clonal T-cell expansion was caused by ivuxolimab. The paper covers the monotherapy dose-escalation part of the phase I ivuxolimab trial, which included N ≈ 57 patients.

General study outcomes and caveats: The antigen specificity of the peripheral T cells that underwent clonal expansion was not determined. In the 0.1-3.0 mg/kg groups, partial responders had among the lowest normalized peripheral clonal expansion, particularly in CD8+ T cells. Low levels of normalized T-cell clonal expansion were also seen in some patients who did not respond. After ivuxolimab, expanded clones were on average more numerous among CD8+ T cells than among CD4+ T cells. At doses of 0.1 to 3.0 mg/kg, clonal expansion of both CD4+ and CD8+ T cells in blood was seen between baseline and week 6.

The trial excluded patients who had a history of autoimmune disease or were on systemic immunosuppression. Peripheral blood for TCR sequencing was drawn from every dose cohort at baseline, at cycle 4 day 1 and at cycle 7 day 1. The samples were drawn from a first-in-human, open-label, multicenter phase I dose-escalation trial of ivuxolimab. The trial enrolled adults with locally advanced or metastatic head and neck squamous cell, hepatocellular, melanoma or renal cell carcinoma. CD4+ and CD8+ T cells were sorted separately from peripheral blood before TCR sequencing. Genomic DNA was extracted from sorted cells for sequencing of the TCRbeta CDR3 region. TCRbeta CDR3 regions were sequenced using the immunoSEQ Assay. TCRdb took this table from immuneACCESS and kept in-frame rearrangements with V and J called. Such tables lack part of the clones; where checked against another copy, unresolved V genes explain under half of the gap, and the rest is unexplained. The sample includes approximately 39,000 clones, with around 90% observed a single time. The ten largest account for around 4% of the sample.

This sample comprised CD4+ or CD8+ T cells sorted from blood, obtained in a trial of the OX40 agonist ivuxolimab. Rearrangement joined TRBV27 to TRBJ1-1; the D gene is not confidently resolved. The origin of this receptor is an adult with an advanced solid tumor such as melanoma, head and neck, liver or kidney cancer. CDR3 reads: CASSTPETYTEAFF. The nucleotide sequence reads as follows: TGTGCCAGCAGCACGCCCGAGACCTACACTGAAGCTTTCTTT.